This passage covers 3 T cell receptor beta chains from one sample sequenced in a study of cytomegalovirus exposure and HLA in healthy donors. Primers for the PCR totalled 60 Vbeta and 13 Jbeta. TCRdb keeps only in-frame clones here, not all; method: immunoSEQ multiplex PCR. The repertoire holds under 200,000 clones, with around 85% as singletons. The sequenced material came from PBMCs. All receptors come from a man aged 45 to 65 in good health and CMV-seronegative.

The rearrangement links TRBV7-9 to TRBJ1-3; 7 nucleotides match TRBD1. The germline gives CDR1 SEHNR, CDR2 FQNEAQ (reference sequence). The CDR3 has 13 residues. J was trimmed by 3 bases and V by 8 bases; bases with no gene match: 4. CDR3 protein: CASSDRDGNTIYF. The CDR3 DNA reads TGTGCCAGCTCCGACAGGGATGGAAACACCATATATTTT.

Notes on this clone: One junction end does not reproduce the germline sequence, and a read error may be involved. The chain joins TRBV7-9 to TRBJ1-2; possibly TRBD1 for D (5 bases). CDR1 and CDR2 from the germline V gene are SEHNR and FQNEAQ (reference sequence). This CDR3 spans 16 amino acids. CDR3 loop: CSSSTWSRGWNYGYTF. CDR3 nucleotides: TGTTCCAGCTCAACTTGGAGTAGGGGATGGAACTATGGCTACACCTTC.

This clone is a singleton in its sample. The V and J genes are TRBV5-5 and TRBJ1-2; D call uncertain. Germline-derived CDR1 and CDR2 are SGHKS and YYEKEE (reference sequence). CDR3 size: 16 residues. V dropped 3 bases and J dropped 8 bases, with 23 bases sitting between them. The CDR3 DNA follows: TGTGCCAGCAGCTCCTTAGTCTTTTCGGGTGGTGTAGGCTACACCTTC. As protein: CASSSLVFSGGVGYTF.